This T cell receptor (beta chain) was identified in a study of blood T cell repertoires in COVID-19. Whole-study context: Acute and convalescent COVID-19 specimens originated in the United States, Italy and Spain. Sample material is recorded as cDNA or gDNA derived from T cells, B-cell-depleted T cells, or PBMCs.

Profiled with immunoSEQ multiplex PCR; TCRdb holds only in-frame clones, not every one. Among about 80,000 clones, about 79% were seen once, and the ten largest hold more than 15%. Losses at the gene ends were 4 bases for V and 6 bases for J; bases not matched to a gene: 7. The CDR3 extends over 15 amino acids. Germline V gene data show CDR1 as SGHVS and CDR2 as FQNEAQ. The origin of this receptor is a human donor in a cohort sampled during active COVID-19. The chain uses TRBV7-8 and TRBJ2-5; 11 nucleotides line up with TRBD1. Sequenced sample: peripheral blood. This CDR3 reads CASSWGQGEGKTQYF. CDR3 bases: TGTGCCAGCAGCTGGGGACAGGGGGAGGGAAAGACCCAGTACTTC.